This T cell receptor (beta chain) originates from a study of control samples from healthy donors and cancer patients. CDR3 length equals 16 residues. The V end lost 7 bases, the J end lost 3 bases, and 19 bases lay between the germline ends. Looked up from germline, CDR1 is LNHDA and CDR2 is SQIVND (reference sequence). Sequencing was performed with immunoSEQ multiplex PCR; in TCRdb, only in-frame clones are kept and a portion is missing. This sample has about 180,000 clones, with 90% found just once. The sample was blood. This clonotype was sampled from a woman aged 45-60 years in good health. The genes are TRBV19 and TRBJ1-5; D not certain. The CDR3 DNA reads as TGTGCCAGTAAAGAGGGCCCTTCTACTCTCAATCAGCCCCAGCATTTT. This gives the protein CASKEGPSTLNQPQHF.